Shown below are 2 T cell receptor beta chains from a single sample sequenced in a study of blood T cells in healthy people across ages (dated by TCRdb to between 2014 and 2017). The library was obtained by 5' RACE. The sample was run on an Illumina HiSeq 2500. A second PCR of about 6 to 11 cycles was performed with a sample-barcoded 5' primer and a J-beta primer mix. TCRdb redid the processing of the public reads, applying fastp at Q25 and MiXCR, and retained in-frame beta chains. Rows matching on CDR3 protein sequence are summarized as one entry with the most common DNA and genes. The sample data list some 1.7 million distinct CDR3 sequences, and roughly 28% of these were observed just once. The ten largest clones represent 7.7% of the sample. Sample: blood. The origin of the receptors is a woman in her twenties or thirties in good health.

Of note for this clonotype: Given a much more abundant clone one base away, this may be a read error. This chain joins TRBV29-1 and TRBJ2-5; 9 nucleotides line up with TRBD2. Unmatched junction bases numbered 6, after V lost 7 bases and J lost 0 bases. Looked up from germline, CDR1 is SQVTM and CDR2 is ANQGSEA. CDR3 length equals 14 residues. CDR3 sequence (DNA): TGCAGCGCGCCTAGCGGGGCGTACCAAGAGACCCAGTACTTC. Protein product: CSAPSGAYQETQYF.

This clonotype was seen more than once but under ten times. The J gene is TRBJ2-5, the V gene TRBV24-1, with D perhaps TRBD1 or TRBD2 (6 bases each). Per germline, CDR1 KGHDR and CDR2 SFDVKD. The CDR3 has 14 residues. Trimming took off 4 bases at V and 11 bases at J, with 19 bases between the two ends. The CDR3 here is CATSDTGTRGGQYF. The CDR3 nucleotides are TGTGCCACCAGTGACACCGGGACAAGAGGGGGGCAGTACTTC.